What follows describes a single T cell receptor (beta chain). No cognate antigen has been identified for it. Base-call qualities are not available, and no considerably larger clone is one nucleotide away. From its cysteine to its phenylalanine, the CDR3 spans 13 amino acids. Only the CDR3 DNA stays, 39 bases, in frame from base 1. V is clipped by 1 base and J by 2 bases, and the sequence between their germline boundaries is 6 bases long. CDR1 and CDR2 are read off the germline V gene as SGHAT and FQNNGV. TCRbeta CDR3 regions were amplified from genomic DNA by means of the immunoSEQ Assay, a bias-controlled multiplex PCR. On the study's bioinformatics: Nucleated cell counts per sample were estimated from amplification of reference gene primers within the assay. To quantify the absolute abundance of each unique TCRbeta CDR3 rearrangement, sequence reads were collapsed and filtered. For each sample, productive Simpson clonality was calculated as the square root of Simpson's diversity index across productive rearrangements. TCRdb stores this immuneACCESS table with in-frame sequences only. Part of the clones is absent; in the studies checked, under half of the shortfall reflects unresolved V genes, and no reason is known for the rest. V, J and clone size derive from that table, while D and trimming were established from the DNA sequence. Here the sample has about 140,000 clones; 84% occur a single time. The ten largest clonotypes hold around 5.5% of the sample.

The data belong to a study of blood T cell repertoires in COVID-19 (TCRdb year 2020). Looking at the study overall: Collaborator samples came from the United States, Italy and Spain and covered acute and convalescent phases of COVID-19. The material from the prospective study consisted of cDNA or gDNA derived from T cells, B-cell-depleted T cells, or PBMCs. Deeply sampled blood TCRbeta repertoires from subjects exposed to, actively infected with, or recovered from COVID-19 were included in the dataset. The repertoires were made available in a free public database intended to serve as a resource for research on the immune response to SARS-CoV-2. The samples were drawn from the first 160 participants of the ongoing ImmuneRACE study and from 1,254 subjects provided by 6 global collaborators. Sample metadata almost always included a de-identified subject ID, COVID-19 status, age in years and sex. Where available, HLA class I and class II types were taken from metadata supplied by the sample provider and were not determined by assay-based typing. Overall results and qualifications from the work: The quantity of clinical and demographic metadata differed by source and by participant and was supplied without curation.

Enrolling through a virtual design, the prospective study's participants ranged in age from roughly 18 to 95 years and lived across more than 20 United States geographic areas. Cohort assignment in the prospective study relied on participant-reported clinical history from a screening survey and a study questionnaire. In the prospective study, mobile phlebotomists collected whole blood, serum and a nasopharyngeal or oropharyngeal swab from each participant. Additional blood draws and questionnaires over an approximately two-month period could optionally be provided by prospective study participants. Before DNA extraction, blood samples from the prospective study were shipped at room temperature or frozen.

The clonotype originates from a man aged 40-49 years with acute COVID-19. Sequencing was done on a sample of PBMCs or T cells enriched from blood (not recorded which). The chain was built from TRBV11-2 and TRBJ2-7, with the identity of the D gene unclear. The DNA sequence is as follows: TGTGCCAGCAGCTTAGGCCGGGCCTACGAGCAGTACTTC. Translation gives CASSLGRAYEQYF. Here the CDR3 is joined to the reference TRBV11-2 and TRBJ2-7 genes, and the full variable domain is: EAGVAQSPRYKIIEKRQSVAFWCNPISGHATLYWYQQILGQGPKLLIQFQNNGVVDDSQLPKDRFSAERLKGVDSTLKIQPAKLEDSAVYLCASSLGRAYEQYFGPGTRLTVT.